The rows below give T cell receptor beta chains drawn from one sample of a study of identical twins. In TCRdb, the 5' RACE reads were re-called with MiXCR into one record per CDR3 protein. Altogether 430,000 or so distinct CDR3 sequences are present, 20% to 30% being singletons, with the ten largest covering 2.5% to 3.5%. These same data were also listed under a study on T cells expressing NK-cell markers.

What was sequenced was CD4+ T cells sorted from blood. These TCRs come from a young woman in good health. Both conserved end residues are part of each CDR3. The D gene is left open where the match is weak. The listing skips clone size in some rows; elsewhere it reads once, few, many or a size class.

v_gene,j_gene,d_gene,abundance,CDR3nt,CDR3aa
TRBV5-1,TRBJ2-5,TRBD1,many,TGCGCCAGCAGGAGGAGAACAGGGGAAGAGACCCAGTACTTC,CASRRRTGEETQYF
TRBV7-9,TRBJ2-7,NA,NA,TGTGCCAGCAGCTTAGAGGGTACGGGCAGGAGCTACGAGCAGTACTTC,CASSLEGTGRSYEQYF
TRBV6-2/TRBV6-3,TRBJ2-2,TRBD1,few,TGTGCCGGAAGGGGACAGGCTAGCACCGGGGAGCTGTTTTTT,CAGRGQASTGELFF
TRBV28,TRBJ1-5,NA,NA,TGTGCCAGCAGTGCAGACAGGATACATCAGCCCCAGCATTTT,CASSADRIHQPQHF
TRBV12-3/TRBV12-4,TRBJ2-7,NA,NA,TGTGCCAGCAGTGGATACCACGAGCAGTACTTC,CASSGYHEQYF
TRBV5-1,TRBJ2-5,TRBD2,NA,TGCGCCAGCAGCGTGGTGCGAGCGGGAGGCCAAGAGACCCAGTACTTC,CASSVVRAGGQETQYF
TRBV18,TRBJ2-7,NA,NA,TGTGCCAGCTCACCGCGGAGGGGCGGAACCTACGAGCAGTACTTC,CASSPRRGGTYEQYF
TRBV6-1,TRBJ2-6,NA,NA,TGTGCCAGCAGACCCCCCCGTAACTCTGGGGCCAACGTCCTGACTTTC,CASRPPRNSGANVLTF
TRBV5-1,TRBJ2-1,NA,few,TGCGCCAGCATCCCGGGACTTGGGGGCTACAATGAGCAGTTCTTC,CASIPGLGGYNEQFF
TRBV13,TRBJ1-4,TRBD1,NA,TGTGCCAGCAGCCAGGAATACTCGACAGGGCAGGGTGAAAAACTGTTTTTT,CASSQEYSTGQGEKLFF
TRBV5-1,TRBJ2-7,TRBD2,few,TGCGCCAGCAGCCCGGGAGGACTAGCGGGGAACTACGAGCAGTACTTC,CASSPGGLAGNYEQYF
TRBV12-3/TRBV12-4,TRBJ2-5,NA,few,TGTGCCAGCGCCAGGGCCCGGGAGACCCAGTACTTC,CASARARETQYF
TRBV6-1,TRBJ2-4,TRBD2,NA,TGTGCCAGCCGTCGGGGGGGGAAAAACATTCAGTACTTC,CASRRGGKNIQYF
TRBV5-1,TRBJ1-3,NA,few,TGCGCCAGCAGCCGGGACAAGCGCTCTGGAAACACCATATATTTT,CASSRDKRSGNTIYF
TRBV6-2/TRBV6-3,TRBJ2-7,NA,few,TGTGCCAGCAGTTACCCCCAAATGGGGGCGAGCTACGAGCAGTACTTC,CASSYPQMGASYEQYF
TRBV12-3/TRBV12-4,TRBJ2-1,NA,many,TGTGCCAGCAGCCACGACAGTCCATACAATGAGCAGTTCTTC,CASSHDSPYNEQFF
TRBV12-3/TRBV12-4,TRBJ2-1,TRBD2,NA,TGTGCCAGCAGTTATCCGGAGCGGGAGGTATCCTATGAGCAGTTCTTC,CASSYPEREVSYEQFF
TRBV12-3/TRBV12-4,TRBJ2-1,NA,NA,TGTGCCAGCAGTTTAATCCCCAATGAGCAGTTCTTC,CASSLIPNEQFF
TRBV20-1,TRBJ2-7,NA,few,TGCAGTGCGAGTGGGGGGCTCTACGAGCAGTACTTC,CSASGGLYEQYF
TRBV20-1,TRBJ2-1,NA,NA,TGCAGTGCCTTGGGGGCCAGCAATGAGCAGTTCTTC,CSALGASNEQFF
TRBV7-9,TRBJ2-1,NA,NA,TGTGCCAGCAGTCCCCCGGGACTCAACTACAATGAGCAGTTCTTC,CASSPPGLNYNEQFF
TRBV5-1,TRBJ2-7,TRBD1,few,TGCGCCAGCAGCTTGGATCCGGGACAGGACGAGCAGTACTTC,CASSLDPGQDEQYF
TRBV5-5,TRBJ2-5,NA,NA,TGTGCCAGCACAGAGCAGACCTTTGAGACCCAGTACTTC,CASTEQTFETQYF
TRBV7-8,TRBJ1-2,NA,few,TGTGCCAGCAGCTTACGTTCCTGGACAAGCCACTATGGCTACACCTTC,CASSLRSWTSHYGYTF
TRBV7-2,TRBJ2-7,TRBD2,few,TGTGCCAGCAGCTTAGTGATTTCGGGAGGGCCCTACGAGCAGTACTTC,CASSLVISGGPYEQYF
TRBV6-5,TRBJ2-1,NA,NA,TGTGCCAGCAGTTACGGTTGGGGCAGGATACACAATGAGCAGTTCTTC,CASSYGWGRIHNEQFF
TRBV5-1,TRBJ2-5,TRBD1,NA,TGCGCCAGCAGCGCCCTTGGACAGGGGGGGGAGACCCAGTACTTC,CASSALGQGGETQYF
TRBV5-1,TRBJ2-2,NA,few,TGCGCCAGCAGCTTGGTGACGTCCGGGGAGCTGTTTTTT,CASSLVTSGELFF
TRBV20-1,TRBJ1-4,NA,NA,TGCAGTGCTAGTCCGAGGGCAGACAGTAATGAAAAACTGTTTTTT,CSASPRADSNEKLFF
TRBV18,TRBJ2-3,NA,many,TGTGCCAGCAGCCCGGTAGGAGATACGCAGTATTTT,CASSPVGDTQYF
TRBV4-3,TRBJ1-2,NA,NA,TGCGCCAGCAGTCAAAAAGTCCGGGAACACTATGGCTACACCTTC,CASSQKVREHYGYTF
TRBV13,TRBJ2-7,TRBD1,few,TGTGCCAGCAGCCGTACCGGGACAGCCAACTACGAGCAGTACTTC,CASSRTGTANYEQYF
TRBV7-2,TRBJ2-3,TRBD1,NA,TGTGCCAGCAGCTTAGCCTTGACAGGGGGCTGGAAAGATACGCAGTATTTT,CASSLALTGGWKDTQYF
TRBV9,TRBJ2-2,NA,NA,TGTGCCAGCAGCCCCCAAAGGATCCCCCCCGGCGGGGAGCTGTTTTTT,CASSPQRIPPGGELFF
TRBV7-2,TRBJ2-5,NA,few,TGTGCCAGCAGCTTAGTGTTTATGACAGGCCAAGAGACCCAGTACTTC,CASSLVFMTGQETQYF